This T cell receptor beta chain is drawn from a study of T-cell reconstitution after alpha-beta-depleted transplantation in children. Unique molecular identifiers were incorporated into the prepared TCRbeta library. One entry per CDR3 protein, called by TCRdb with MiXCR from the PCR reads. The repertoire holds about 980,000 distinct CDR3 sequences, about 30% seen once, with roughly 28% in the top ten. The germline gives CDR1 KGHSH, CDR2 LQKENI. V was pared by 3 bases and J by 8 bases, with 17 bases between. The CDR3 has 15 amino acids. Regarding the study as a whole: Diversity of TCRbeta at day 60 was high in some patients, arising from surviving recipient T cells and thymic progenitors. At around two months after transplant, the alpha-beta T cells were reportedly derived from several hundred expanded clones that came from non-depleted graft cells. A year had passed since transplant, and T-cell counts and diversity by then came mostly from newly produced T cells.

This clonotype appeared a few times. The antigen is unknown. This sequence was found in a boy younger than two who had a stem cell transplant for SCID, so the T cells may come from the graft donor. Source: PBMCs, mostly from graft donor cells, taken 360 days after TCRalphabeta/CD19-depleted stem cell transplant. J is TRBJ2-1 and V is TRBV18; D may correspond to TRBD1 or TRBD2 (5 bases each). The CDR3 spells CASSPQLGELDEQFF. The CDR3 DNA reads TGTGCCAGCTCACCGCAGCTGGGGGAACTCGATGAGCAGTTCTTC.